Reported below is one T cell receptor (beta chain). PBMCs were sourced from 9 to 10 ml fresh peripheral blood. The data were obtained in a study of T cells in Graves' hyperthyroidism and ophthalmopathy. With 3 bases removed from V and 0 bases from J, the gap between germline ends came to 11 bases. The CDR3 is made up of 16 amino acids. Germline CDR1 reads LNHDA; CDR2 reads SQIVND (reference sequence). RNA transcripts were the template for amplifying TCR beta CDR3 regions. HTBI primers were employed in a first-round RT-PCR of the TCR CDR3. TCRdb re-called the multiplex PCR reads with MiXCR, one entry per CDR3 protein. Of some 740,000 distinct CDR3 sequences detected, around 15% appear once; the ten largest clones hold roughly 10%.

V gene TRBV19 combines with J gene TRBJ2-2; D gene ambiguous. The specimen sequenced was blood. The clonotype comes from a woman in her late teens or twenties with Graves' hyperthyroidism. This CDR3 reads CASSIPTPANTGELFF. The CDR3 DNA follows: TGTGCCAGTAGTATCCCGACACCCGCGAACACCGGGGAGCTGTTTTTT.